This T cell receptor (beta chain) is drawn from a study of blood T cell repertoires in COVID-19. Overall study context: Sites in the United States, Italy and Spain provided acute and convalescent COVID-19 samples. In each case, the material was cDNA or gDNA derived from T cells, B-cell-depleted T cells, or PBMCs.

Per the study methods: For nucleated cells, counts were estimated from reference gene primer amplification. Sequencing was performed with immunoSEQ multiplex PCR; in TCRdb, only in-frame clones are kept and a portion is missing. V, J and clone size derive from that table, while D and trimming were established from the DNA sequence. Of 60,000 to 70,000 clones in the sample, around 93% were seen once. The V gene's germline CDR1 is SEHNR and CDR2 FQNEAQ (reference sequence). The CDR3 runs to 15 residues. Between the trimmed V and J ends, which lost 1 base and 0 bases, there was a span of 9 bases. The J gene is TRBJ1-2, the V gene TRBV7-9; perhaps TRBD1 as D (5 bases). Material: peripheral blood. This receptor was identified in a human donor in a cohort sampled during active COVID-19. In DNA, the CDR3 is TGTGCCAGCAGCTTAGTAGACAGACCTAACTATGGCTACACCTTC. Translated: CASSLVDRPNYGYTF.